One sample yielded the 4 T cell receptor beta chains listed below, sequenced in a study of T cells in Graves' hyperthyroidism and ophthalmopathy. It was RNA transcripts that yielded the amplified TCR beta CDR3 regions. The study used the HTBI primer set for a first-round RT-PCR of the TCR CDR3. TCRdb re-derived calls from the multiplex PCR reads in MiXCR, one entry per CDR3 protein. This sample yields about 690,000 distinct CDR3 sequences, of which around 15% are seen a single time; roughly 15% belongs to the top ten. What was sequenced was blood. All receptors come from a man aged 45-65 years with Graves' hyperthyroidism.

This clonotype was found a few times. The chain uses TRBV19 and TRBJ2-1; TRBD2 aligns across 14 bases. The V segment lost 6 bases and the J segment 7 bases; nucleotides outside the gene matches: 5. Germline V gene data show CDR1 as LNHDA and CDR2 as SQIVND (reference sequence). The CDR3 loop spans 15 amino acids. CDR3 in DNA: TGTGCCAGTAGGTCCGGGACTAGCGGGAGTAATGAGCAGTTCTTC. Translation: CASRSGTSGSNEQFF.

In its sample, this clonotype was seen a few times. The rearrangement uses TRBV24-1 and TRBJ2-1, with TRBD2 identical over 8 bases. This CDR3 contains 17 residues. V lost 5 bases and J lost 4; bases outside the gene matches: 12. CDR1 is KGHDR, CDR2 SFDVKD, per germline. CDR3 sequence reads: CATSVSRAGGPYNEQFF. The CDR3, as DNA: TGTGCCACCAGTGTCTCGAGGGCGGGAGGTCCGTACAATGAGCAGTTCTTC.

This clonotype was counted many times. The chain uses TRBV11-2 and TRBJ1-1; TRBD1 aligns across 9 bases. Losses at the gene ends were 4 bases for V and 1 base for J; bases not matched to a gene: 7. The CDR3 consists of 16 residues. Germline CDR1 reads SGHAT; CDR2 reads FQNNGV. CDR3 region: CASSSRTGAPNTEAFF. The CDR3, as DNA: TGTGCCAGCAGCTCTAGGACAGGGGCCCCGAACACTGAAGCTTTCTTT. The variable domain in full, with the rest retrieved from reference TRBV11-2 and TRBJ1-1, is EAGVAQSPRYKIIEKRQSVAFWCNPISGHATLYWYQQILGQGPKLLIQFQNNGVVDDSQLPKDRFSAERLKGVDSTLKIQPAKLEDSAVYLCASSSRTGAPNTEAFFGQGTRLTVV.

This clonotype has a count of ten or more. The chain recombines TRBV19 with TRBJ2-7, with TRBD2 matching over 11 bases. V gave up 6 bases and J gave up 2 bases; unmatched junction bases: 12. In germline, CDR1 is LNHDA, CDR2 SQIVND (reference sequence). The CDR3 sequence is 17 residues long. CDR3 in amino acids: CASSPLAGGPKPYEQYF. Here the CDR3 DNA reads TGTGCCAGTAGCCCCTTAGCGGGAGGGCCGAAGCCCTACGAGCAGTACTTC.